Below, 5 T cell receptor beta chains from the same sample are listed, as sequenced in a study of cytomegalovirus exposure and HLA in healthy donors (dated by TCRdb to 2017 to 2019). Library prep was done by the immunoSEQ multiplex PCR assay. For the multiplex PCR, a mixture combining 60 forward primers for TCR Vbeta segments and 13 reverse primers for TCR Jbeta segments was used. What TCRdb holds here is the immuneACCESS table cut down to in-frame rearrangements. Part of the clones is not present; checked against another copy, under half of the missing clones reflect an unresolved V gene, and the others are unexplained. This sample lists 150,000 to 200,000 clones; 65% to 85% were detected once. About 1.7% of the sample goes to the ten largest clones. The specimen was PBMCs. These receptor sequences come from a young man in good health and CMV-seronegative.

V gene TRBV27 combines with J gene TRBJ1-4; D is possibly TRBD1 (6 bases). From germline, CDR1 is MNHEY and CDR2 SMNVEV (reference sequence). Between the trimmed V and J ends, which lost 6 bases and 7 bases, there was a span of 15 bases. There are 14 residues in the CDR3. CDR3 in amino acids: CASRYRVGSEKLFF. The CDR3 region has the DNA TGTGCCAGCAGGTACAGGGTTGGGTCTGAAAAACTGTTTTTT.

As regards this clone: One end of the junction varies from germline; a read error may be responsible. Other DNA sequences in this sample translate to the same CDR3. The chain recombines TRBV25-1 with TRBJ1-2; 7 nucleotides match TRBD1. The CDR3 runs 17 residues. The germline V gene encodes CDR1 MGHDK and CDR2 SYGVNS. CDR3 region: CASSEYFAGTANYGYTF. DNA of the CDR3: TGTGCCAGCAGTGAATACTTTGCCGGGACAGCTAACTATGGTTACACCTTC.

The table lists this clone with a count of one. The V and J genes are TRBV29-1 and TRBJ1-2; 7 positions agree with TRBD1. Looked up from germline, CDR1 is SQVTM and CDR2 is ANQGSEA. V lost 3 bases to trimming and J lost 7 bases; unmatched junction nucleotides: 5. The CDR3 consists of 12 residues. CDR3 loop: CSVERTGVGYTF. CDR3 nucleotides: TGCAGCGTTGAGAGAACAGGGGTTGGCTACACCTTC. Full variable domain (rest looked up from reference TRBV29-1 and TRBJ1-2): SAVISQKPSRDICQRGTSLTIQCQVDSQVTMMFWYRQQPGQSLTLIATANQGSEATYESGFVIDKFPISRPNLTFSTLTVSNMSPEDSSIYLCSVERTGVGYTFGSGTRLTVV.

The chain carries TRBV6-5 and TRBJ2-7; D perhaps matches TRBD2 (6 bases). V lost 6 bases and J 0 bases, leaving 12 bases between the germline ends. Germline-derived CDR1 and CDR2 are MNHEY and SVGAGI. This CDR3 contains 14 residues. CDR3 nucleotides: TGTGCCAGCAGGGGAACGGGAGTCTCCTACGAGCAGTACTTC. Its protein product is CASRGTGVSYEQYF.

To note about this clone: Other nucleotide sequences in the sample specify the same CDR3. The rearrangement uses TRBV9 and TRBJ2-5, with TRBD1 matching over 11 bases. CDR1 is SGDLS and CDR2 is YYNGEE in the germline V gene. This CDR3 is 14 amino acids long. The J segment lost 4 bases and the V segment lost 2 bases, leaving 1 base of the junction unmatched. Here the CDR3 reads CASSVGQGGETQYF. The CDR3 DNA reads TGTGCCAGCAGCGTGGGACAGGGGGGAGAGACCCAGTACTTC.